The source of this TCR beta chain is a study of long-term antiretroviral therapy in people with HIV. CDR1 LNHNV and CDR2 YYDKDF come from the germline V gene (reference sequence). The V end lost 1 base, the J end lost 3 bases, and 6 bases lay between the germline ends. The CDR3 length is 13 residues. With survey level as its setting, the immunoSEQ assay was v3.0. Method: immunoSEQ multiplex PCR; TCRdb's copy keeps in-frame clones and lacks some. Of tens of thousands of clones in the sample, 93% were seen once. The rearrangement uses TRBV15 and TRBJ2-5; D ambiguous. The clonotype comes from a woman aged 40 to 55 with HIV. The sample was unsorted PBMCs, taken roughly 6.5 years after starting antiretroviral therapy. Written as DNA, the CDR3 is TGTGCCACCAGCAGAGTCGGAGAAGAGACCCAGTACTTC. It encodes CATSRVGEETQYF.